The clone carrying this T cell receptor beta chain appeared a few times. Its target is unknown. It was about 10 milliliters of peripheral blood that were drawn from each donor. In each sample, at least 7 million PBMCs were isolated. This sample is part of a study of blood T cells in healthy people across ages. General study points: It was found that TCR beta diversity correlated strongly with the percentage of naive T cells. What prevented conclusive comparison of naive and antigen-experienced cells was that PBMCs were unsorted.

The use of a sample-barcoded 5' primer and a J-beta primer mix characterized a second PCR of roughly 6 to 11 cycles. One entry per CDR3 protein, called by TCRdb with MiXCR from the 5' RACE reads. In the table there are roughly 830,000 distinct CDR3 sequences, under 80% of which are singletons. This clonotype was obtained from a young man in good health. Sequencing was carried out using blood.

CDR3 coding DNA: TGTGCCAGCAGCCCGTCGGACAGGGGGCGCAGAGAGCAGTACTTC. Amino acids: CASSPSDRGRREQYF. The chain is built from TRBV7-2 and TRBJ2-5; 11 bases match TRBD1. This CDR3 is 15 amino acids long. CDR1 is SGHTA and CDR2 is FQGNSA in the germline V gene. V lost 5 bases, J lost 11 bases, and 13 bases stayed unmatched. Drawing the rest from reference TRBV7-2 and TRBJ2-5, the complete variable domain is GAGVSQSPSNKVTEKGKDVELRCDPISGHTALYWYRQSLGQGLEFLIYFQGNSAPDKSGLPSDRFSAERTGGSVSTLTIQRTQQEDSAVYLCASSPSDRGRREQYFGPGTRLLVL.